These T cell receptor beta chains were read from a single sample in a study of blood T cell repertoires in COVID-19. Clones were read by immunoSEQ multiplex PCR, and TCRdb kept only the in-frame ones, dropping some. The sample records approximately 170,000 clones, about 83% being singletons. The specimen was peripheral blood. Receptors were obtained from a woman between 70 and 85 years old who had recovered from COVID-19. CDR3s include the opening cysteine and the closing phenylalanine or tryptophan.

TRBJ2-7	TRBV10-3	CAISPPRGAYEQYF
TRBJ1-3	TRBV7-9	CASGGPGQGPLSGNTIYF
TRBJ1-2	TRBV4-1	CASSQHRGRQVKGYGYTF
TRBJ2-7	TRBV30	CAWSGGWNYEQYF
TRBJ2-2	TRBV7-2	CASSSGLASSGLFF
TRBJ2-3	TRBV14	CASSQWLAGGGTDTQYF
TRBJ1-3	TRBV5-1	CASSPVAGNSGNTIYF
TRBJ1-5	TRBV12-3/TRBV12-4	CASAGTGNQPQHF
TRBJ1-5	TRBV4-1	CASSHLTGEALGNQPQHF
TRBJ2-4	TRBV18	CASSPEGGIQYF
TRBJ2-3	TRBV18	CASSTNRGRSHF